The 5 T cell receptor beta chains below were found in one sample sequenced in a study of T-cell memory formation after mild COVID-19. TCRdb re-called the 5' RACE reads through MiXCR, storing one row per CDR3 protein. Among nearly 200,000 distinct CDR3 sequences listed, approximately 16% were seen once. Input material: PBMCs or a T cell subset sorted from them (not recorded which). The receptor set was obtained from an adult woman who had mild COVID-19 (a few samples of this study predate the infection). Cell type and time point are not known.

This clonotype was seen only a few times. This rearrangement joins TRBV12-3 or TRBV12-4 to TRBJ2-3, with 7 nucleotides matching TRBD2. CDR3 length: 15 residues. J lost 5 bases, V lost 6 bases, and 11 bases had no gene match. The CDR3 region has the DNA TGTGCCAGCAGCAAGGCCCTCGGCGGGGGAGATACGCAGTATTTT. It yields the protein CASSKALGGGDTQYF.

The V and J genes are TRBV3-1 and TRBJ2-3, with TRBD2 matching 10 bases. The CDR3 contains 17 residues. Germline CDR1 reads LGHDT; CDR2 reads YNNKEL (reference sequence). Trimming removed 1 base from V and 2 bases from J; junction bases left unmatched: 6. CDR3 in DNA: TGTGCCAGCAGCCAAGGGGCTAGCGGGGGCAACACAGATACGCAGTATTTT. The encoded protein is CASSQGASGGNTDTQYF.

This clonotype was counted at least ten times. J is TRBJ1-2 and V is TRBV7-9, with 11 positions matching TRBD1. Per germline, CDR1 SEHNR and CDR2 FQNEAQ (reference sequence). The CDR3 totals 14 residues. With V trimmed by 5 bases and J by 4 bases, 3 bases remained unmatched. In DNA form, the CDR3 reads TGTGCCAGCAGCCTCGGGACAGGGGGCTATGGCTACACCTTC. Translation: CASSLGTGGYGYTF.

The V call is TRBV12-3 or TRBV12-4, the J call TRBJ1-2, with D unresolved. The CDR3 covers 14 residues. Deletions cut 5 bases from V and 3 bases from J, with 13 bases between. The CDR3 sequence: CASSIRTGYYGYTF. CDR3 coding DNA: TGTGCCAGCAGTATTCGGACGGGTTACTATGGCTACACCTTC.

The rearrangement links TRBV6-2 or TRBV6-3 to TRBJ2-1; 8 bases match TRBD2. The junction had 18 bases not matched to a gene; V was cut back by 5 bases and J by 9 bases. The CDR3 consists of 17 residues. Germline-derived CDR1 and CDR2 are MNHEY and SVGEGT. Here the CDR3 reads CASSPTGLVDFSSEQFF. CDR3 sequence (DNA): TGTGCCAGCAGTCCAACGGGACTAGTCGATTTCTCGTCTGAGCAGTTCTTC.